This TCR beta chain was captured in a study of T-cell reconstitution after alpha-beta-depleted transplantation in children. Only a few counts were recorded for this clonotype. Unique molecular identifiers were incorporated during preparation of the TCRbeta library. TCRdb ran MiXCR on the PCR reads and lists one entry per CDR3 protein. The table has approximately 390,000 distinct CDR3 sequences, about a tenth seen once; the top ten hold roughly 6%. Germline V CDR1 and CDR2: SGHRS, YFSETQ. With V trimmed by 0 bases and J by 2 bases, 4 bases remained unmatched. There are 17 residues in the CDR3. The V call is TRBV5-1, the J call TRBJ2-2, with 10 bases aligning to TRBD2. This sequence was found in a human donor who donated a stem cell graft to a child with acute myeloid leukemia. The input for sequencing was PBMCs from the stem cell graft donor, taken from the stem cell graft. CDR3 in DNA: TGCGCCAGCAGCTTGGCCTTAGCGGGAGGCAACACCGGGGAGCTGTTTTTT. The encoded protein is CASSLALAGGNTGELFF.